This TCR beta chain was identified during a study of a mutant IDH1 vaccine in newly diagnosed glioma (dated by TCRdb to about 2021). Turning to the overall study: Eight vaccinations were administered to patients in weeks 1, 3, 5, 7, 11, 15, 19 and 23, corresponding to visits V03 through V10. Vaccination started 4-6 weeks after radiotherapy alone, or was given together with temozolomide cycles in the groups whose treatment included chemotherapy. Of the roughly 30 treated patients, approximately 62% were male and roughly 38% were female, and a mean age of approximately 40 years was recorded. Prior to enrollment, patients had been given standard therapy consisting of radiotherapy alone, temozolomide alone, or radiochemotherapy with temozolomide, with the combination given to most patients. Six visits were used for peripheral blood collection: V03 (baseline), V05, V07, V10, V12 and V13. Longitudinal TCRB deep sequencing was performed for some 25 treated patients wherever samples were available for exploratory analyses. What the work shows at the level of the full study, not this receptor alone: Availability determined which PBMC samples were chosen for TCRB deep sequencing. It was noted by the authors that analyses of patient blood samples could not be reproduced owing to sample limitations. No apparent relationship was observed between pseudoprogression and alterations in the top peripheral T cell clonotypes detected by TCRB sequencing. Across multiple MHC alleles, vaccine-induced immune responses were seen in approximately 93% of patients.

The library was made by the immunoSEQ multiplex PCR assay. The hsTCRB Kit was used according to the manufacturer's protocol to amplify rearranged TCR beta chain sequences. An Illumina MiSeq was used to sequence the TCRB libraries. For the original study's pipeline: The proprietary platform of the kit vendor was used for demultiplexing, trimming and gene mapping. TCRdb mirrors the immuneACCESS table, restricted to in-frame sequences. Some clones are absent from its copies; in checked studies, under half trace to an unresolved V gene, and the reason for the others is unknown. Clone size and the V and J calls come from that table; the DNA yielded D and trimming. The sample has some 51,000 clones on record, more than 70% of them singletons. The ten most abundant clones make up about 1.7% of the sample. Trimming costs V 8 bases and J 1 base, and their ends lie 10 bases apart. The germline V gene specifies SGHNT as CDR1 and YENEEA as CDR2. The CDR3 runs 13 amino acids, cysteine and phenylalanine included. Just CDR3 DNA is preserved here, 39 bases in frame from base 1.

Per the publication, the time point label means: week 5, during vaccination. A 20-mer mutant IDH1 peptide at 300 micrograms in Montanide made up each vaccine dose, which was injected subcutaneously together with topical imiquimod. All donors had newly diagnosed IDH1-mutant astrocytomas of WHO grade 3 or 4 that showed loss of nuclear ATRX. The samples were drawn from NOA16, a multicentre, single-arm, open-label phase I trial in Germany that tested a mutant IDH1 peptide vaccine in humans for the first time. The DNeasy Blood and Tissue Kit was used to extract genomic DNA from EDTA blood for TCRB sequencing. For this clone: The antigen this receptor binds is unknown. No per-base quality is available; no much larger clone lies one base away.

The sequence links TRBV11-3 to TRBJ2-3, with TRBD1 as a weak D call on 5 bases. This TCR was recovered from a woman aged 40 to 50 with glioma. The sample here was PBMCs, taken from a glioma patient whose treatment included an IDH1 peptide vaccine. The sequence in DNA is TGTGCCAGCGGCAAAGGGGGCACAGATACGCAGTATTTT. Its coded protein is CASGKGGTDTQYF.